Below, 16 T cell receptor beta chains from the same sample are listed, as sequenced in a study of post-analysis software for immune sequencing data. Findings and caveats of the study: Four or five TRBV segments were significantly more frequent in patients than in controls. TRBV5-6, TRBV5-1 and TRBV20-1 were among these segments.

Unique-molecular-identifier-tagged TCR beta cDNA libraries were used. TCRdb itself ran the PCR reads through MiXCR, one entry per CDR3 protein. Of approximately 770,000 distinct CDR3 sequences listed, around 42% were seen once; the top ten hold 4.9%. These TCRs are of unknown antigen specificity. Sequenced sample: blood. The receptors come from a girl under 18 with multiple sclerosis.

The chain links TRBV10-3 to TRBJ2-7, with D perhaps assigned TRBD1 or TRBD2 (5 bases each). Deletions cut 1 base from V and 3 bases from J, with 13 bases between. Germline V gives CDR1 ENHRY, CDR2 SYGVKD. There are 15 residues in the CDR3. The chain's CDR3 is CAISELRRGVYEQYF. The CDR3 DNA is TGTGCCATCAGTGAGTTAAGACGAGGGGTCTACGAGCAGTACTTC.

J is TRBJ1-5 and V is TRBV28; 7 nucleotides line up with TRBD1. The CDR3 consists of 16 residues. Trimming at V came to 3 bases and at J to 3 bases, leaving 8 bases not matched to a gene. The germline gives CDR1 MDHEN, CDR2 SYDVKM. The CDR3 DNA is TGTGCCAGCAGTTTCCGCGCGGGACAGAACAATCAGCCCCAGCATTTT. Its translation is CASSFRAGQNNQPQHF.

This clonotype was observed a handful of times. This chain connects TRBV27 to TRBJ2-1; D is possibly TRBD2 (5 bases). The CDR3 has 18 amino acids. Trimming took off 7 bases at V and 1 base at J, with 23 bases between the two ends. The germline V gene has CDR1 MNHEY and CDR2 SMNVEV (reference sequence). CDR3 protein: CASTLTNPQLLSYNEQFF. In DNA form, the CDR3 reads TGTGCCAGCACCTTGACTAACCCCCAGTTATTATCCTACAATGAGCAGTTCTTC.

V gene TRBV27 combines with J gene TRBJ2-5, with 7 bases that match TRBD2. The DNA end is more similar to TRBJ2-7, so the J call may be wrong. Germline CDR1 reads MNHEY; CDR2 reads SMNVEV (reference sequence). The CDR3 loop spans 15 amino acids. The CDR3 region is CASLASLAVPYEQYF. The CDR3 DNA follows: TGTGCCAGCCTAGCTTCGCTAGCGGTTCCCTACGAGCAGTACTTC.

This clonotype was seen a few times. The chain carries TRBV12-3 or TRBV12-4 and TRBJ2-4; a possible D gene is TRBD1 (6 bases). The J call may be mistaken, given a closer DNA end match to TRBJ2-7. The CDR3 runs 12 residues. The CDR3 region is CASSSDSTEQYF. CDR3 nucleotides: TGTGCCAGCAGTTCGGACAGTACCGAGCAGTACTTC.

The chain links TRBV29-1 to TRBJ2-7; D may match TRBD1 or TRBD2 (6 bases each). V was cut by 3 bases and J by 3 bases, with 15 bases left in between. The CDR3 loop spans 14 amino acids. Germline-derived CDR1 and CDR2 are SQVTM and ANQGSEA. The CDR3 nucleotides are TGCAGCGTTGAGGGGGGCGAAAGGGACTACGAGCAGTACTTC. Translated: CSVEGGERDYEQYF.

This clonotype appeared a few times. V gene TRBV12-3 or TRBV12-4 combines with J gene TRBJ2-4; 10 bases match TRBD2. The V gene end was trimmed by 8 bases and the J gene end by 7 bases; junction bases not matched to a gene: 5. CDR3 length: 13 residues. This chain's CDR3 is CASGLAGENIQYF. For the CDR3, the DNA is TGTGCCAGCGGCCTAGCGGGAGAGAACATTCAGTACTTC.

CDR3 loop: CASSLVGEGNQPQHF. The CDR3 DNA reads TGTGCCAGCAGCTTGGTAGGGGAAGGCAATCAGCCCCAGCATTTT. The gene calls are TRBV5-6 and TRBJ1-5; TRBD1 might be the D (5 bases). The CDR3 totals 15 residues. Germline lookup yields CDR1 SGHDT and CDR2 YYEEEE. The germline V and J ends were trimmed by 0 bases and 2 bases, with 9 bases remaining between them. Full variable domain (missing parts from reference TRBV5-6 and TRBJ1-5): DAGVTQSPTHLIKTRGQQVTLRCSPKSGHDTVSWYQQALGQGPQFIFQYYEEEERQRGNFPDRFSGHQFPNYSSELNVNALLLGDSALYLCASSLVGEGNQPQHFGDGTRLSIL.

The rearrangement joins TRBV5-1 to TRBJ2-1, with 12 bases aligning to TRBD2. Looked up from germline, CDR1 is SGHRS and CDR2 is YFSETQ. The CDR3 contains 19 residues. V shed 3 bases and J 0 bases; nucleotides not matched to a gene: 10. The CDR3 region is CASSSPDGLAGYSYNEQFF. CDR3 nucleotide sequence: TGCGCCAGCAGCTCGCCGGACGGACTAGCGGGGTACTCCTACAATGAGCAGTTCTTC.

This clonotype was seen a single time. Its ends do not fully match the called genes, so a read error is possible. V is TRBV9 and J is TRBJ2-1; 11 bases match TRBD2. CDR1 SGDLS and CDR2 YYNGEE come from the germline V gene. The CDR3 runs to 17 residues. The CDR3 DNA sequence: TGTGCCGGCAGCGGATCCCTAGCGGGGGGCTCCTACAATGAGCAGTTCTTC. Encoded protein: CAGSGSLAGGSYNEQFF.

This clonotype has a single count. The chain joins TRBV6-1 to TRBJ2-4; 7 bases are shared with TRBD1. V gave up 5 bases and J gave up 0 bases; unmatched junction bases: 7. The CDR3 totals 16 residues. CDR1 is MNHNS, CDR2 SASEGT, per germline. Written as DNA, the CDR3 is TGTGCCAGCAGTTCCCGGGACAGTCTAGCCAAAAACATTCAGTACTTC. This sequence encodes CASSSRDSLAKNIQYF.

Only a few counts were recorded for this clonotype. The chain couples TRBV14 to TRBJ2-6; the match to TRBD2 covers 9 bases. J was trimmed by 3 bases and V by 4 bases; bases with no gene match: 4. The CDR3 consists of 16 residues. CDR1 and CDR2 (germline): SGHDN, FVKESK. This CDR3 reads CASSLAGVGGANVLTF. In DNA form, the CDR3 reads TGTGCCAGCAGCCTAGCGGGAGTAGGTGGGGCCAACGTCCTGACTTTC.

The chain has TRBV5-1 and TRBJ1-4, with TRBD1 as a possible D gene (5 bases). This CDR3 contains 16 residues. CDR1 and CDR2 from the germline V gene are SGHRS and YFSETQ. V was clipped by 0 bases and J by 8 bases, with 17 bases between them. The CDR3 loop is CASSLGGRGLREKLFF. CDR3 DNA sequence: TGCGCCAGCAGCTTGGGCGGTCGGGGGTTGAGAGAAAAACTGTTTTTT.

The CDR3 coding sequence is TGTGCCAGCAGTGAAGCGGCCAACGGGGGCCTGGGCTACAATGAGCAGTTCTTC. It specifies CASSEAANGGLGYNEQFF. The chain uses TRBV6-1 and TRBJ2-1, with D possibly called TRBD1 or TRBD2 (6 bases each). V lost 0 bases, J lost 3 bases, and 18 bases lay in between. The CDR3 totals 18 residues. The germline V gene encodes CDR1 MNHNS and CDR2 SASEGT.

The V and J genes are TRBV4-3 and TRBJ1-4; possible D gene TRBD1, 5 bases. CDR1 is LGHNA, CDR2 YSLEER, per germline. The ends were cut back, 4 bases at V and 0 bases at J, with 12 bases in the middle. The CDR3 length is 16 residues. CDR3 sequence (DNA): TGCGCCAGCAGCCCACGAGGGGCAACAACTAATGAAAAACTGTTTTTT. Its translation is CASSPRGATTNEKLFF.

This clonotype has a handful of counts. This chain uses TRBV20-1 with TRBJ2-5; TRBD2 matches 7 bases. Unmatched junction bases numbered 12, after V lost 3 bases and J lost 11 bases. The CDR3 has 13 residues. Germline V gene lookup returns CDR1 DFQATT and CDR2 SNEGSKA (reference sequence). For the CDR3, the DNA is TGCAGTGCTAGTAAACTAGCGTTATGGGAGCAGTACTTC. It translates to CSASKLALWEQYF.